The next 25 T cell receptor beta chains were all read from a single sample in a study of T cell repertoires in cytomegalovirus infection (dated by TCRdb to the late 2010s). Antigens of these TCRs are unknown. The sequencing machine was an Illumina HiSeq 1500. Using fastp at Q25 and MiXCR, TCRdb reprocessed the public reads and kept productive beta chains. Merged by CDR3 protein, the rows form single entries marked with the most common genes and DNA. The sample profile shows approximately 1,000,000 distinct CDR3 sequences; around 31% of them were found once. Over 11% of the sample rests with the top ten. Taken with the paper, the label for treatment or condition translates to: in vitro stimulation with specific CMV peptide epitopes to enrich CMV-specific T cells. Sequencing used cultured CD8+ T cells from PBMCs, obtained from culture after CMV antigen stimulation. The source is a human donor in good health (CMV status not recorded). Some clones in this sample may be carry-over from other donors' samples.

This clonotype has only a few counts. J is TRBJ2-1 and V is TRBV7-9, with D perhaps being TRBD1 or TRBD2 (5 bases each). Trimming left V 5 bases short and J 6 bases short, with 20 bases between. CDR3 length: 16 amino acids. CDR1 is SEHNR, CDR2 FQNEAQ, per germline (reference sequence). DNA of the CDR3: TGTGCCAGCAGCCCCGGGACGGACACGAAACGCAATGAGCAGTTCTTC. Its translation is CASSPGTDTKRNEQFF.

This clonotype showed up just a few times. V usage is TRBV28 and J usage is TRBJ2-3; D ambiguous. Germline lookup yields CDR1 MDHEN and CDR2 SYDVKM. V dropped 3 bases and J dropped 4 bases, with 8 bases sitting between them. This CDR3 region has 13 residues. The CDR3 bases are TGTGCCAGCAGTTTGAGCCTTTCAGATACGCAGTATTTT. Residues: CASSLSLSDTQYF.

The J gene is TRBJ1-6, the V gene TRBV12-3 or TRBV12-4; D gene uncertain. The CDR3 is 14 amino acids. V was trimmed by 3 bases and J by 8 bases, leaving 11 bases between them. CDR3 sequence: CASSLPPADSPLHF. The CDR3 region has the DNA TGTGCCAGCAGTTTGCCCCCTGCGGATTCACCCCTCCACTTT.

A note on this clonotype: This sequence may be a read error, since a much larger clone differs from it by one base. J is TRBJ1-1 and V is TRBV19, with D unclear. Germline V gene data show CDR1 as LNHDA and CDR2 as SQIVND (reference sequence). This CDR3 spans 16 amino acids. Here the CDR3 reads CVSSIDQEGTTTEAFF. As DNA, the CDR3 is TGTGTCAGTAGTATAGATCAGGAGGGCACGACCACTGAAGCTTTCTTT.

On this clonotype: One end of the junction varies from germline; a read error may be responsible. This sequence joins TRBV19 and TRBJ1-1, with 9 bases lining up with TRBD1. The CDR3 consists of 18 residues. Germline V gene sequence: CDR1 LNHDA, CDR2 SQIVND (reference sequence). The CDR3 loop is CANSFDTGGWGVNTEAFF. As DNA, the CDR3 is TGTGCCAATAGTTTCGATACAGGGGGCTGGGGCGTGAACACTGAAGCTTTCTTT.

This clonotype was detected a few times. The chain combines TRBV7-2 with TRBJ1-1, with TRBD1 as a possible D gene (6 bases). CDR1 is SGHTA and CDR2 is FQGNSA in the germline V gene. V dropped 5 bases and J dropped 2 bases, with 12 bases sitting between them. The CDR3 runs to 14 residues. This chain's CDR3 is CASSTGTPNTEAFF. CDR3 bases: TGTGCCAGCAGCACCGGGACACCCAACACTGAAGCTTTCTTT.

This clonotype was counted between two and nine times. The CDR3 nucleotides read TGTGCTAGTGGTTTGTTAGGTGCGGGTCAGCCCCAGCATTTT. Its protein is CASGLLGAGQPQHF. The chain employs TRBV12-5 and TRBJ1-5; no reliable D call. Deletions cut 2 bases from V and 6 bases from J, with 11 bases between. This CDR3 is 14 amino acids long. Germline values: CDR1 LGHNT, CDR2 FRNRAP.

This clonotype was seen a few times. This chain links TRBV7-9 with TRBJ2-5; either TRBD1 or TRBD2 may supply D (5 bases each). V dropped 5 bases and J dropped 4 bases, with 20 bases sitting between them. CDR1 is SEHNR, CDR2 FQNEAQ, per germline (reference sequence). This CDR3 comprises 16 residues. Here the CDR3 reads CASSPPGRGRRETQYF. The CDR3 DNA reads TGTGCCAGCAGCCCGCCCGGCCGGGGCAGGAGAGAGACCCAGTACTTC. The complete variable domain, with remaining parts taken from reference TRBV7-9 and TRBJ2-5, reads DTGVSQNPRHKITKRGQNVTFRCDPISEHNRLYWYRQTLGQGPEFLTYFQNEAQLEKSRLLSDRFSAERPKGSFSTLEIQRTEQGDSAMYLCASSPPGRGRRETQYFGPGTRLLVL.

This clonotype was recorded many times. The V call is TRBV7-8, the J call TRBJ2-7; tentatively, D is TRBD1 (6 bases). V lost 5 bases and J 0 bases, leaving 17 bases between the germline ends. This CDR3 contains 16 residues. Germline V CDR1 and CDR2: SGHVS, FQNEAQ. The CDR3 DNA follows: TGTGCCAGCAGCACTGCACAGGGTCGTTACTCCTACGAGCAGTACGTC. Its translation is CASSTAQGRYSYEQYV.

The chain joins TRBV28 to TRBJ2-1; tentatively, D is TRBD1 (6 bases). CDR1 and CDR2 from the germline V gene are MDHEN and SYDVKM. The CDR3 sequence is 15 residues long. V was trimmed by 5 bases and J by 9 bases, leaving 20 bases between them. DNA of the CDR3: TGTGCCAGCAGTCTCGGGGACATACCGGGTCCTGAGCAGTTCTTC. Translating gives CASSLGDIPGPEQFF.

This clonotype was counted a few times. The V and J genes are TRBV11-1 and TRBJ2-5; tentative D call: TRBD1 (5 bases). The germline V and J ends were trimmed by 4 bases and 2 bases, with 14 bases remaining between them. CDR1 is SGHAT and CDR2 is FQDESV in the germline V gene (reference sequence). This CDR3 region has 15 residues. CDR3 sequence reads: CASSSFGQQQETQYF. Written as DNA, the CDR3 is TGTGCCAGCAGCTCGTTCGGACAACAACAAGAGACCCAGTACTTC.

The CDR3 is CASSSGQPGETQYF. The CDR3 DNA follows: TGTGCCAGCAGCTCCGGACAGCCCGGAGAGACCCAGTACTTC. The genes are TRBV7-9 and TRBJ2-5; D perhaps matches TRBD1 (6 bases). Germline V CDR1 and CDR2: SEHNR, FQNEAQ (reference sequence). This CDR3 has 14 residues. The V end lost 4 bases, the J end lost 4 bases, and 13 bases lay between the germline ends.

V is TRBV20-1 and J is TRBJ1-5, with TRBD1 identical over 9 bases. V trimming: 5 bases; J trimming: 6 bases; junction bases outside the gene matches: 8. Germline V gene lookup returns CDR1 DFQATT and CDR2 SNEGSKA (reference sequence). This CDR3 has 14 amino acids. The CDR3 nucleotides read TGCAGTGCTCCGGACAGGGGTTTGTCTCAGCCCCAGCATTTT. It translates to CSAPDRGLSQPQHF.

Of note for this clonotype: Sequence at one end of the junction differs from germline and may be a read error. V gene TRBV5-1 combines with J gene TRBJ1-1, with 9 bases matching TRBD1. Germline CDR1 and CDR2: SGHRS and YFSETQ. The CDR3 contains 16 residues. The CDR3 nucleotides are TGTGCCAGCAGCTTGTCCCGGACAGGGGCAGGCACTGAAGCTTTCTTT. Translating gives CASSLSRTGAGTEAFF.

This clonotype was observed at least ten times. V usage is TRBV7-9 and J usage is TRBJ1-5; D perhaps matches TRBD1 (5 bases). Per germline, CDR1 SEHNR and CDR2 FQNEAQ (reference sequence). The CDR3 spans 14 residues. Trimming removed 5 bases from V and 1 base from J, with 9 bases in between. The CDR3 DNA reads TGTGCCAGCAGCGCGGGACTGAGCAATCAGCCCCAGCATTTT. It encodes CASSAGLSNQPQHF.

This clonotype was detected only once. This sequence joins TRBV6-6 and TRBJ1-5, with 7 bases matching TRBD1. This CDR3 comprises 14 residues. CDR1 is MNHNY and CDR2 is SVGAGI in the germline V gene (reference sequence). Trimming at V came to 2 bases and at J to 7 bases, leaving 5 bases not matched to a gene. The CDR3 DNA reads as TGTGCCAGCAGTTACCGGGACAGTCAGCAGCCCCAGCATTTT. Translated, it gives CASSYRDSQQPQHF.

This clonotype appeared a few times. The chain is built from TRBV14 and TRBJ2-3, with D possibly matching TRBD1 (6 bases). V lost 4 bases, J lost 4 bases, and 18 bases lay in between. Looked up from germline, CDR1 is SGHDN and CDR2 is FVKESK. This CDR3 comprises 16 residues. This chain's CDR3 is CASSLPGTWMADTQYF. Written as DNA, the CDR3 is TGTGCCAGCAGCCTACCCGGGACATGGATGGCAGATACGCAGTATTTT.

This clonotype was counted a few times. The chain employs TRBV7-6 and TRBJ2-3, with D perhaps TRBD1 (6 bases). Germline loops: CDR1 SGHVS, CDR2 FNYEAQ. Deletions cut 3 bases from V and 3 bases from J, with 22 bases between. This CDR3 comprises 18 residues. The CDR3 loop reads CASSLGDTPFPGTDTQYF. The CDR3 coding sequence is TGTGCCAGCAGCTTGGGGGACACTCCTTTCCCTGGGACAGATACGCAGTATTTT.

This clonotype has more than one count but fewer than ten. This chain joins TRBV7-9 and TRBJ2-7; 7 positions agree with TRBD1. The CDR3 totals 13 residues. J gave up 3 bases and V 7 bases, and 6 bases lay outside the gene matches. CDR1 is SEHNR and CDR2 is FQNEAQ in the germline V gene (reference sequence). CDR3 bases: TGTGCCAGCATGCTACAGGGGCACTACGAGCAGTACTTC. The encoded protein is CASMLQGHYEQYF.

With regard to this clonotype: One base away lies a much larger clone, so this may be a sequencing read error. V usage is TRBV6-6 and J usage is TRBJ2-1, with D tentatively TRBD2 (6 bases). CDR1 MNHNY and CDR2 SVGAGI come from the germline V gene (reference sequence). The CDR3 is 12 residues long. In nucleotides, the CDR3 is TGTGCCAGCAGCGCCGGGGGTAATGAGCAGATCTTC. Protein product: CASSAGGNEQIF.

This clonotype was detected once. A much larger clone differs from this one at a single base, so this may be a read error. CDR3 in DNA: TGTGTCACACGAGCCAGACCCTACGAGCAGTACTTC. Its translation: CVTRARPYEQYF. The rearrangement links TRBV7-8 to TRBJ2-7; unclear D gene. CDR3 length equals 12 residues. The germline V gene has CDR1 SGHVS and CDR2 FQNEAQ.

This clonotype was counted at least ten times. The CDR3 bases are TGTGCCAGCAGCGTTACAGGGGGCAGCGAGCAGTACGTC. This encodes CASSVTGGSEQYV. The V call is TRBV7-2, the J call TRBJ2-7, with TRBD1 identical over 9 bases. The V gene end was trimmed by 5 bases and the J gene end by 6 bases; junction bases not matched to a gene: 5. The CDR3 is made up of 13 amino acids. Germline values: CDR1 SGHTA, CDR2 FQGNSA.

This chain connects TRBV10-3 to TRBJ1-2; a possible D gene is TRBD1 (6 bases). The CDR3 sequence is 13 residues long. Germline CDR1 ENHRY, CDR2 SYGVKD. Trimming cost V 11 bases and J 2 bases, with 15 bases left between them. DNA of the CDR3: TGTGCCGTAGACCGGGACAAGAACTATGGCTACACCTTC. This gives the protein CAVDRDKNYGYTF.

The chain joins TRBV6-6 to TRBJ2-2; either TRBD1 or TRBD2 may supply D (6 bases each). The V and J ends lost 7 bases and 10 bases respectively, with 10 bases between them. Germline V gives CDR1 MNHNY, CDR2 SVGAGI (reference sequence). This CDR3 is built from 11 residues. The CDR3 coding sequence is TGTGCCAGCATTCGGGGGCCGGAGCTGTTTTTT. This sequence encodes CASIRGPELFF.

The table lists this clonotype with a few counts. The chain joins TRBV4-1 to TRBJ2-2; D might be TRBD1 or TRBD2, each matching 5 bases. Trimming left V 0 bases short and J 3 bases short, with 11 bases between. This CDR3 is 16 amino acids long. Germline assignment: CDR1 MGHRA and CDR2 YSYEKL. CDR3 residues: CASSQEGTWDTGELFF. CDR3 nucleotides: TGCGCCAGCAGCCAAGAAGGGACGTGGGACACCGGGGAGCTGTTTTTT.